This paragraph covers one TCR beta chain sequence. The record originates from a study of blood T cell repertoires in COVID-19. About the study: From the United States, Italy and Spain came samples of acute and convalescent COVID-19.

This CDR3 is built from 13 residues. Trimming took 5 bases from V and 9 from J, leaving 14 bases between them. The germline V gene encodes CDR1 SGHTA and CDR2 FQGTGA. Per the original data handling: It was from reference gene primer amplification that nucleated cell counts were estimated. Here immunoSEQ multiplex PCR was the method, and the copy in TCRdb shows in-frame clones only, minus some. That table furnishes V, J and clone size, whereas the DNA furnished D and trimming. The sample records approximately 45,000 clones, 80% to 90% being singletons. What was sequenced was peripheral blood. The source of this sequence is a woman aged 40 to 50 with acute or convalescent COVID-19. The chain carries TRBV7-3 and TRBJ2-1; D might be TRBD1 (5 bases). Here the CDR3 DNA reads TGTGCCAGCAGCCGTCCCGGCCAGGGTGAGCAGTTCTTC. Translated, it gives CASSRPGQGEQFF.